This T cell receptor beta chain was observed in a study of beta chain features in type 1 diabetes. Findings and limits, study-wide: Patients with type 1 diabetes showed fewer VDJ junction insertions and more deletions. All four CD4+ subsets of Type 1 diabetes patients contained TCRB CDR3s that were moderately but significantly shorter. Because the template was cDNA, high-expressing cells might be over-represented.

The authors sorted CD4+ naive, central memory, regulatory and stem cell-like memory cells via CD45RO/CCR7/CD25/CD127/CD95/CD27. Purities over 95% were achieved in all sorted populations. About this clone: Its target is not known.

Sequencing targeted expressed TCRB transcripts, as all isolated RNA had been reverse transcribed. Data came from immunoSEQ multiplex PCR; TCRdb stores just in-frame clones and leaves some out. The data show some 130,000 clones, 9% seen once. The germline CDR1 and CDR2 sequences are SEHNR and FQNEAQ (reference sequence). With 3 bases clipped from V and 2 bases from J, the junction kept 2 bases outside the gene matches. This CDR3 is built from 14 residues. The sequence derives from a man under 40 with type 1 diabetes. The V call is TRBV7-9, the J call TRBJ1-1, with TRBD1 matching over 8 bases. The source material was central memory CD4+ T cells from blood. Here the CDR3 reads CASSFTGGNTEAFF. CDR3 bases: TGTGCCAGCAGCTTCACAGGGGGAAACACTGAAGCTTTCTTT.